The 3 T cell receptor beta chains listed next were all sequenced from one sample in a study of T cell responses to AZD1222 COVID-19 vaccine. Method: immunoSEQ multiplex PCR; TCRdb's copy keeps in-frame clones and lacks some. The sample includes approximately 160,000 clones, roughly 88% of them seen just once. The sample in question was peripheral blood, obtained on day 0 of MenACWY control vaccination. These receptor sequences come from an adult in good health.

This clone has a single count. This chain's CDR3 is CASTQGLGYTF. CDR3 bases: TGTGCCAGCACCCAGGGTTTAGGCTACACCTTC. The chain carries TRBV7-9 and TRBJ1-2; tentative D call: TRBD1 (5 bases). Germline CDR1 and CDR2: SEHNR and FQNEAQ (reference sequence). There are 11 residues in the CDR3. With 7 bases removed from V and 8 bases from J, the gap between germline ends came to 11 bases.

V and J are TRBV15 and TRBJ1-1; no firm D call. Germline lookup yields CDR1 LNHNV and CDR2 YYDKDF (reference sequence). The CDR3 is 14 residues long. With 0 bases removed from V and 0 bases from J, the gap between germline ends came to 5 bases. Written as DNA, the CDR3 is TGTGCCACCAGCAGAGATTTGATGAACACTGAAGCTTTCTTT. This encodes CATSRDLMNTEAFF.

The J gene is TRBJ2-4, the V gene TRBV19; 7 bases are shared with TRBD2. Germline V lookup: CDR1 LNHDA, CDR2 SQIVND (reference sequence). The CDR3 has 19 residues. Trimming at V came to 1 base and at J to 0 bases, leaving 12 bases not matched to a gene. The DNA for the CDR3 is TGTGCCAGTAGTATAGGCGGGGGACCGACGAATCTAGCCAAAAACATTCAGTACTTC. Protein product: CASSIGGGPTNLAKNIQYF.